This T cell receptor beta chain comes out of a study of long-term antiretroviral therapy in people with HIV. CDR3 length equals 15 residues. Trimming took off 2 bases at V and 0 bases at J, with 12 bases between the two ends. Germline CDR1 SGHRS, CDR2 YFSETQ. This clone has only a few counts. The immunoSEQ assay was v3.0, run at survey level. Sequenced by immunoSEQ multiplex PCR; TCRdb stores in-frame clones only, minus some. The sample has fewer than 8,500 clones, approximately 76% seen once. The V and J genes are TRBV5-1 and TRBJ2-7, with D perhaps matching TRBD1 or TRBD2 (6 bases each). The specimen was unsorted PBMCs, collected 0.2 years after starting antiretroviral therapy. The TCR sequence derives from a man aged 35 to 55 with HIV. CDR3 DNA sequence: TGCGCCAGCAGCTTCGGGGGCTCCAGCTCCTACGAGCAGTACTTC. It is translated as CASSFGGSSSYEQYF.